This TCR beta chain was profiled in a study of OX40 agonist ivuxolimab in advanced cancers. Whole-study context: Patients' therapy was ivuxolimab, an antibody that acts as an agonist of OX40 (CD134). The patients received ivuxolimab by intravenous route every 2 weeks at 0.01 to 10 mg/kg. Mean age about 60 years, range about 20 to 79; around 80% male.

As concerns this clone: Its cognate antigen is unknown.

The CDR3 covers 15 residues. Trimming took off 3 bases at V and 0 bases at J, with 10 bases between the two ends. Per germline, CDR1 LNHDA and CDR2 SQIVND (reference sequence). Data came from immunoSEQ multiplex PCR; TCRdb stores just in-frame clones and leaves some out. The data show some 74,000 clones, about nine tenths seen once. Whole-study results and caveats: Average numbers of expanded clones were greater in CD8+ T cells than in CD4+.

The sequencing used CD4+ or CD8+ T cells sorted from blood, collected in a trial of the OX40 agonist ivuxolimab. The chain combines TRBV19 with TRBJ2-3, with D perhaps TRBD1 or TRBD2 (5 bases each). The TCR was taken from an adult with an advanced solid tumor such as melanoma, head and neck, liver or kidney cancer. DNA of the CDR3: TGTGCCAGTAGTATGAGGGGATGGAGCACAGATACGCAGTATTTT. Its protein is CASSMRGWSTDTQYF.